This T cell receptor (beta chain) is drawn from a study of cytomegalovirus exposure and HLA in healthy donors. Study results and limitations: Associated with cytomegalovirus, according to the listing, were 150 to 200 TCR beta chains. Segments of the TCR beta V type were, in most cases, productive about 87% or about 30% of the time in an earlier analysis.

There are 14 residues in the CDR3. In germline, CDR1 is SGHRS, CDR2 YFSETQ. V shed 0 bases and J shed 8 bases, with 14 bases lying between them. It was with 60 Vbeta and 13 Jbeta primers that the PCR ran. The data were produced by immunoSEQ multiplex PCR, yet TCRdb's version contains in-frame clones alone and is incomplete. The data contain 100,000 to 150,000 clones, approximately 85% of them singletons. In nominal health when sampled, donors likely had unrecorded immune exposures nonetheless. For this clone: As yet, its antigen is unknown.

Material: PBMCs. This sequence was found in a boy aged 5-17 years in good health and CMV-seronegative. The rearrangement joins TRBV5-1 to TRBJ1-2, with a weak D call TRBD1 (5 bases). CDR3 sequence (DNA): TGCGCCAGCAGCTTGGAGGGGCAAGGCGTGGGCTACACCTTC. Encoded protein: CASSLEGQGVGYTF.